This T cell receptor beta chain was identified in a study of blood T cell repertoires in COVID-19. The overall study: From the United States, Italy and Spain came samples of acute and convalescent COVID-19. PBMCs, B-cell-depleted T cells, or T cells provided the cDNA or gDNA that made up the material.

Original processing notes: Scientists estimated how many nucleated cells there were by amplifying reference gene primers. Measured with immunoSEQ multiplex PCR; TCRdb has only the in-frame clones, and not every one. The DNA was the basis for D and trimming; V, J and clone size are from that table. Of tens of thousands of clones in the sample, roughly 84% were seen once. CDR1 SGHNT and CDR2 YYREEE come from the germline V gene (reference sequence). V gave up 2 bases and J gave up 3 bases; unmatched junction bases: 21. CDR3 length equals 20 residues. The chain combines TRBV5-4 with TRBJ2-7; TRBD2 matches at 9 bases. The TCR originated in a man in his 70s with acute or convalescent COVID-19. Sequences were obtained from peripheral blood. The CDR3 DNA follows: TGTGCCAGCAGCTTATACGGGCAGGGGCGATTATTAGCGGGGGACTACGAGCAGTACTTC. Translating gives CASSLYGQGRLLAGDYEQYF.